The 16 T cell receptor beta chains listed next were all sequenced from one sample in a study of T cells after yellow fever vaccination. MiXCR, applied by TCRdb to the 5' RACE reads, yields one record per CDR3 protein. This table holds some 240,000 distinct CDR3 sequences, approximately 3.6% found once. The material sequenced was PBMCs, taken 15 days after the yellow fever booster vaccination. The receptors here all came from a man younger than 35 who received the YFV17D yellow fever vaccine.

This clonotype was recorded many times. V gene TRBV25-1 combines with J gene TRBJ2-5, with D possibly being TRBD1 (6 bases). V lost 6 bases, J lost 5 bases, and 16 bases lay in between. The length of the CDR3 is 14 residues. The germline V gene has CDR1 MGHDK and CDR2 SYGVNS. CDR3 nucleotides: TGTGCCAGCAGAAGGGGACATGGGTGGGAGACCCAGTACTTC. It specifies CASRRGHGWETQYF.

This clonotype has a count of ten or more. The chain has TRBV5-6 and TRBJ1-5; D gene uncertain. Trimming pared 3 bases from V and 5 bases from J, leaving 21 bases between. The CDR3 extends over 17 amino acids. Germline V lookup: CDR1 SGHDT, CDR2 YYEEEE. CDR3 in amino acids: CASSSRGSGSLYQPQHF. CDR3 bases: TGTGCCAGCAGCTCCCGAGGGTCTGGATCCCTCTATCAGCCCCAGCATTTT.

This clonotype was seen many times. The chain joins TRBV7-9 to TRBJ2-1, with 10 bases matching TRBD1. The CDR3 contains 15 residues. Germline V gene lookup returns CDR1 SEHNR and CDR2 FQNEAQ (reference sequence). The trim removed 5 bases at V and 4 bases at J, leaving 5 bases unmatched. The CDR3 nucleotides read TGTGCCAGCAGCGGGGGACAGGGGTTATACAATGAGCAGTTCTTC. Amino acids: CASSGGQGLYNEQFF.

The chain couples TRBV5-4 to TRBJ2-2; 8 nucleotides line up with TRBD1. V gave up 4 bases and J gave up 4 bases; unmatched junction bases: 3. CDR1 is SGHNT, CDR2 YYREEE, per germline (reference sequence). The CDR3 is made up of 14 amino acids. The CDR3 region has the DNA TGTGCCAGCAGCACAACAGGGGGCACCGGGGAGCTGTTTTTT. Translated: CASSTTGGTGELFF.

There are many counts of this clonotype. V usage is TRBV7-2 and J usage is TRBJ1-3; D remains unclear. Germline assignment: CDR1 SGHTA and CDR2 FQGNSA. With 5 bases removed from V and 5 bases from J, the gap between germline ends came to 16 bases. There are 15 residues in the CDR3. The CDR3 here is CASSPRGLERNTIYF. CDR3 nucleotide sequence: TGTGCCAGCAGCCCTAGAGGACTTGAAAGAAACACCATATATTTT.

This clonotype came up many times. This sequence joins TRBV20-1 and TRBJ2-7; the D gene is possibly TRBD2 (7 bases). There are 14 residues in the CDR3. Germline lookup yields CDR1 DFQATT and CDR2 SNEGSKA (reference sequence). Trimming pared 2 bases from V and 5 bases from J, leaving 16 bases between. This CDR3 reads CSARPGGPGNEQYV. The CDR3 DNA sequence: TGCAGTGCTAGACCCGGGGGGCCTGGGAACGAGCAGTACGTC.

There are many counts of this clonotype. The V gene is TRBV24-1, the J gene TRBJ1-1; TRBD1 might be the D (5 bases). The CDR3 has 11 residues. Trimming cost V 3 bases and J 11 bases, with 9 bases left between them. Germline lookup yields CDR1 KGHDR and CDR2 SFDVKD. The CDR3: CATSDGTSAFF. The CDR3 region has the DNA TGTGCCACCAGTGATGGGACGAGTGCTTTCTTT.

This clonotype was detected many times. An end of the junction does not agree with germline; a read error may underlie this. The V and J genes are TRBV12-3 or TRBV12-4 and TRBJ1-2; D ambiguous. CDR3 length equals 15 residues. Here the CDR3 DNA reads TGTGCCAGCAGCTTAGGAAAAGACGCTTCCTATGGCTACACCTTC. Its protein product is CASSLGKDASYGYTF.

This clonotype was seen only a few times. The rearrangement joins TRBV4-3 to TRBJ2-5, with 7 bases that match TRBD2. Germline V gene data show CDR1 as LGHNA and CDR2 as YSLEER. With V trimmed by 1 base and J by 0 bases, 8 bases remained unmatched. This CDR3 comprises 17 residues. This CDR3 is CASSQVEAGSYQETQYF. The CDR3 DNA reads TGCGCCAGCAGCCAAGTGGAAGCGGGATCGTACCAAGAGACCCAGTACTTC.

On this clonotype itself: A much larger clone sits a single nucleotide away, making a read error possible. The J gene is TRBJ1-1, the V gene TRBV9; D may be TRBD1 (5 bases). The CDR3 is 12 residues long. The germline CDR1 and CDR2 sequences are SGDLS and YYNGEE. The CDR3 loop reads CASSAVGTDAFF. CDR3 coding DNA: TGTGCCAGCAGCGCAGTAGGGACTGATGCTTTCTTT.

This clonotype showed up just a few times. CDR3 loop: CASSEDRGVLHEQYF. In DNA, the CDR3 is TGTGCCAGCAGTGAAGACAGGGGGGTACTCCACGAGCAGTACTTC. This sequence joins TRBV25-1 and TRBJ2-7; 9 bases line up with TRBD1. The V and J ends lost 2 bases and 5 bases, in that order; junction bases with no gene match: 7. Germline assignment: CDR1 MGHDK and CDR2 SYGVNS. The CDR3 spans 15 residues.

This clonotype has ten or more counts. The genes are TRBV12-3 or TRBV12-4 and TRBJ2-5; unclear D gene. Trimming removed 3 bases at V and 5 bases at J, with 4 bases between. The CDR3 totals 11 residues. CDR3 sequence reads: CASSLTETQYF. CDR3 coding DNA: TGTGCCAGCAGTTTGACGGAGACCCAGTACTTC.

This clonotype occurred many times. The V and J genes are TRBV6-5 and TRBJ2-7; D remains unclear. This CDR3 is 16 amino acids long. Germline V gene sequence: CDR1 MNHEY, CDR2 SVGAGI. Trimming cost V 0 bases and J 0 bases, with 12 bases left between them. CDR3 sequence: CASSYSGGQSSYEQYF. The CDR3 nucleotides read TGTGCCAGCAGTTACTCGGGTGGCCAAAGCTCCTACGAGCAGTACTTC.

This clonotype turned up a few times. J is TRBJ2-6 and V is TRBV23-1; D remains ambiguous. TRBV23-1 is an ORF; its function is uncertain. Trimming pared 7 bases from V and 5 bases from J, leaving 9 bases between. The CDR3 length is 13 residues. CDR3: CASNGPWANVLTF. CDR3 nucleotide sequence: TGCGCCAGCAATGGGCCCTGGGCCAACGTCCTGACTTTC.

This clonotype was counted many times. V gene TRBV7-8 combines with J gene TRBJ2-2; 12 bases line up with TRBD2. Germline V gene lookup returns CDR1 SGHVS and CDR2 FQNEAQ. This CDR3 is built from 16 residues. The V gene end was trimmed by 5 bases and the J gene end by 4 bases; junction bases not matched to a gene: 5. The CDR3 DNA reads as TGTGCCAGCAGCCCCCCTAGCGGGGGGGTCACCGGGGAGCTGTTTTTT. It is translated as CASSPPSGGVTGELFF.

This clonotype was counted many times. The V gene is TRBV12-3 or TRBV12-4, the J gene TRBJ2-3, with TRBD2 as a possible D gene (5 bases). Trimming stripped 6 bases from V and 1 base from J, with 14 bases between. The CDR3 is made up of 15 amino acids. The CDR3 coding sequence is TGTGCCAGCAGGACTACGGGTTACGGCACAGATACGCAGTATTTT. This codes for CASRTTGYGTDTQYF.